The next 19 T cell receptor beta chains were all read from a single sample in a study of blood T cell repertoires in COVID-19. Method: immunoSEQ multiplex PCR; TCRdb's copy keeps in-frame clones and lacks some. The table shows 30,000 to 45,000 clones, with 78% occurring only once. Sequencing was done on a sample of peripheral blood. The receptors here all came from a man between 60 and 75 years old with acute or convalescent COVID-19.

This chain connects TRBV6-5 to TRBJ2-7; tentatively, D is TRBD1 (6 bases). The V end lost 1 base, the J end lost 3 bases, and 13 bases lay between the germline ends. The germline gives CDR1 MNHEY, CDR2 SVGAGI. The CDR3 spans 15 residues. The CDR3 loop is CASSYLGTSSYEQYF. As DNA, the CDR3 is TGTGCCAGCAGTTACTTGGGGACATCGAGCTACGAGCAGTACTTC.

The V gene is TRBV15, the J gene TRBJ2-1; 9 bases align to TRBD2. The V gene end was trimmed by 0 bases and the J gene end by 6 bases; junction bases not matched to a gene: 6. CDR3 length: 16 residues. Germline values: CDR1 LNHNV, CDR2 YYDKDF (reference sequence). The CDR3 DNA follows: TGTGCCACCAGCAGAGATCTCGGCGGGAGGGTCAATGAGCAGTTCTTC. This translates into CATSRDLGGRVNEQFF.

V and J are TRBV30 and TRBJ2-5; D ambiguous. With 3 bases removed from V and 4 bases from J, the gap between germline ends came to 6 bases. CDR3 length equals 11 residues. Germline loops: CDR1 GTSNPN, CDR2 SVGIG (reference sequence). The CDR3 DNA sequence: TGTGCCTGGAGCCCGGGAGAGACCCAGTACTTC. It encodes CAWSPGETQYF.

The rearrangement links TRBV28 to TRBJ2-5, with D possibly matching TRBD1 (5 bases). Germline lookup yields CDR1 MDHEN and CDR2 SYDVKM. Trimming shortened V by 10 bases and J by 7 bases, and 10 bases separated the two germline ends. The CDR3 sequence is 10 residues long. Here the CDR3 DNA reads TGTGCCACCCAAAGGGGGACCCAGTACTTC. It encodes CATQRGTQYF.

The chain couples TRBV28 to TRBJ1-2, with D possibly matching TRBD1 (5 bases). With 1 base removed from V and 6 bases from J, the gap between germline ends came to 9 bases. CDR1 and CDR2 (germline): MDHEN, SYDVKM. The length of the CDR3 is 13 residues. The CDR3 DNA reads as TGTGCCAGCAGTTTATACAGGTGGGATGGCTACACCTTC. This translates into CASSLYRWDGYTF.

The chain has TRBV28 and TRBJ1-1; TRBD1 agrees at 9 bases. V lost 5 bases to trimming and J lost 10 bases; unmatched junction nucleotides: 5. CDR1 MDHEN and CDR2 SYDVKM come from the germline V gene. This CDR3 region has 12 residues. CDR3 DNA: TGTGCCAGCAGTACCGGACAGGGGTTAGCTTTCTTT. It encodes CASSTGQGLAFF.

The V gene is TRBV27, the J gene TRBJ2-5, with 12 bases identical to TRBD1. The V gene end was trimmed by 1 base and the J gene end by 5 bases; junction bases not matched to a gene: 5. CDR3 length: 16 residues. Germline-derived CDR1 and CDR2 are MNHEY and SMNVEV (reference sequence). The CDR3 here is CASSLYGTGGRETQYF. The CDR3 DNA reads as TGTGCCAGCAGTTTATACGGGACAGGGGGCCGGGAGACCCAGTACTTC.

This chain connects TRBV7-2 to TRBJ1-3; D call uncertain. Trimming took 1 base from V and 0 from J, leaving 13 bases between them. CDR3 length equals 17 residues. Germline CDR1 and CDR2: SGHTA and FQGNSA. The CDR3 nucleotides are TGTGCCAGCAGCTTAGTGGGCAGCCGCCACTCTGGAAACACCATATATTTT. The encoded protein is CASSLVGSRHSGNTIYF.

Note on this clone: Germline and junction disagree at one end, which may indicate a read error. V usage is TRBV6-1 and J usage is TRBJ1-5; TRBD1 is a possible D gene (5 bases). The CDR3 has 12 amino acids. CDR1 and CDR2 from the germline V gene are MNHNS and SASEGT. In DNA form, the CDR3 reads TGTGCCAGCAGCGAAGCGGGGGGTACCCAGCATTTT. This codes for CASSEAGGTQHF.

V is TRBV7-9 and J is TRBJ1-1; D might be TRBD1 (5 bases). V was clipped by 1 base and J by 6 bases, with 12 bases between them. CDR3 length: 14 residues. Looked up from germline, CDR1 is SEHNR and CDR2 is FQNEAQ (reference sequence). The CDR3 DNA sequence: TGTGCCAGCAGCTTAGAAGTCCAGGGCGCTGAAGCTTTCTTT. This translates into CASSLEVQGAEAFF.

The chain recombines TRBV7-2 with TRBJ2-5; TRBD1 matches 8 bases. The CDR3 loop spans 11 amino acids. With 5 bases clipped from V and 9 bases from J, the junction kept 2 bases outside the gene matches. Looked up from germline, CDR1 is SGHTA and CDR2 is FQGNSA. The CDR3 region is CASSQQGAQYF. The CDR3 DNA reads TGTGCCAGCAGCCAACAGGGGGCCCAGTACTTC.

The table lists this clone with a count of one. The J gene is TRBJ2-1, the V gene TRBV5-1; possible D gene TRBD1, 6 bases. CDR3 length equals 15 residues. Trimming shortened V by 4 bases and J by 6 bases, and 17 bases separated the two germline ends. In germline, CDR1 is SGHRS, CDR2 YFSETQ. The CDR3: CASSPSGVSSNEQFF. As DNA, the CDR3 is TGCGCCAGCAGCCCCTCAGGGGTCTCGAGCAATGAGCAGTTCTTC.

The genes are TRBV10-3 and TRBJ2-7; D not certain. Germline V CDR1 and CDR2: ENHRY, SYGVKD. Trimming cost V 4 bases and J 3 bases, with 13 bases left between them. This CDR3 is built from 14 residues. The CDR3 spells CAISGARPGYEQYF. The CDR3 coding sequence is TGTGCCATCAGTGGGGCACGTCCTGGCTACGAGCAGTACTTC.

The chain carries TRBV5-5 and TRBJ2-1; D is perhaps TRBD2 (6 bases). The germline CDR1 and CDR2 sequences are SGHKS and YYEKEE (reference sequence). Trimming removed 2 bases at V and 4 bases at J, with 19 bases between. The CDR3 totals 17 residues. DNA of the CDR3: TGTGCCAGCAGCTTCCCCCCTAGGGCGGAGGGATACAATGAGCAGTTCTTC. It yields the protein CASSFPPRAEGYNEQFF.

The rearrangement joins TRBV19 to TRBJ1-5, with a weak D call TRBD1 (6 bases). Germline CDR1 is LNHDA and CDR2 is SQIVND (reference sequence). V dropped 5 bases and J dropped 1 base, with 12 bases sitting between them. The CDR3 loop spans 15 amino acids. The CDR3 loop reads CASSYPGHSNQPQHF. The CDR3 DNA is TGTGCCAGTAGTTACCCGGGACACAGCAATCAGCCCCAGCATTTT.

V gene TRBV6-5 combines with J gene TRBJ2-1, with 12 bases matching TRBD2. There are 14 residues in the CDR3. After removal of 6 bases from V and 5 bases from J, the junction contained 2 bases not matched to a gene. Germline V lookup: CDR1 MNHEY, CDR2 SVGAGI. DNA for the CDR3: TGTGCCAGCAGGACTAGCGGGAGAGACAATGAGCAGTTCTTC. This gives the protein CASRTSGRDNEQFF.

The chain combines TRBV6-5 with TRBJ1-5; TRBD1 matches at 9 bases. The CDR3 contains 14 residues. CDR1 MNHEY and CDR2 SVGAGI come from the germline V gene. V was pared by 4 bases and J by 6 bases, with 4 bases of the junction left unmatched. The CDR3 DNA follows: TGTGCCAGCAGTTCGACAGGGGGTTCTCAGCCCCAGCATTTT. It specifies CASSSTGGSQPQHF.

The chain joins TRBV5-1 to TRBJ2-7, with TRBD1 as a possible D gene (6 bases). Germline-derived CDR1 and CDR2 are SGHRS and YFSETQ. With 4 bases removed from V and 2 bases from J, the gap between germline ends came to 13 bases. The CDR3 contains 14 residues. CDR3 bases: TGCGCCAGCAGCCCTAAGCAGGGGCCCTACGAGCAGTACTTC. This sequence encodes CASSPKQGPYEQYF.

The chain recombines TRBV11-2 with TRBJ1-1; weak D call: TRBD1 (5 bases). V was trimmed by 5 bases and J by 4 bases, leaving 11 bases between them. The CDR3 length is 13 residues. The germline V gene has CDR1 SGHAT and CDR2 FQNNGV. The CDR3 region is CASSLDTITEAFF. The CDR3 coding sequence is TGTGCCAGCAGCCTGGACACAATCACTGAAGCTTTCTTT.